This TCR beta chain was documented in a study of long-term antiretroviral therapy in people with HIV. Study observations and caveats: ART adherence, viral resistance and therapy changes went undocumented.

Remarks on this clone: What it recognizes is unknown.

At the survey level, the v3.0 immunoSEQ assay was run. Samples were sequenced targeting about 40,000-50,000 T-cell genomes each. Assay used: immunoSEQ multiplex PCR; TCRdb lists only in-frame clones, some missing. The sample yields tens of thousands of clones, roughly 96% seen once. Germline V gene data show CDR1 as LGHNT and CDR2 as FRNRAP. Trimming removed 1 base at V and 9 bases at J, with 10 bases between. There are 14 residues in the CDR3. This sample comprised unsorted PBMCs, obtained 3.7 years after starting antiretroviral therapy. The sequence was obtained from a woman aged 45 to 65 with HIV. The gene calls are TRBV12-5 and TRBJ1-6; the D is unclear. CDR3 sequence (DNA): TGTGCTAGTGGTTTGGGCAGTTTCGGTTCACCCCTCCACTTT. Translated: CASGLGSFGSPLHF.